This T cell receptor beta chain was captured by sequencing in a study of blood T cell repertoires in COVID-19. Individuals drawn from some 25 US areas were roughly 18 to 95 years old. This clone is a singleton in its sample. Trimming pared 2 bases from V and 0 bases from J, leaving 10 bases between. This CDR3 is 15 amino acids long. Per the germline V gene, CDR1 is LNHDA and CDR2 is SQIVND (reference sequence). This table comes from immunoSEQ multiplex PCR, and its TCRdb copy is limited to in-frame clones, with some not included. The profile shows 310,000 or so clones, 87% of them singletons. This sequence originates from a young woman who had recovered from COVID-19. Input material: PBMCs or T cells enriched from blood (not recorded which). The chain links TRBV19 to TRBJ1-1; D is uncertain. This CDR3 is CASSIPRGMNTEAFF. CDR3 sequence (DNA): TGTGCCAGTAGTATACCCCGAGGCATGAACACTGAAGCTTTCTTT.